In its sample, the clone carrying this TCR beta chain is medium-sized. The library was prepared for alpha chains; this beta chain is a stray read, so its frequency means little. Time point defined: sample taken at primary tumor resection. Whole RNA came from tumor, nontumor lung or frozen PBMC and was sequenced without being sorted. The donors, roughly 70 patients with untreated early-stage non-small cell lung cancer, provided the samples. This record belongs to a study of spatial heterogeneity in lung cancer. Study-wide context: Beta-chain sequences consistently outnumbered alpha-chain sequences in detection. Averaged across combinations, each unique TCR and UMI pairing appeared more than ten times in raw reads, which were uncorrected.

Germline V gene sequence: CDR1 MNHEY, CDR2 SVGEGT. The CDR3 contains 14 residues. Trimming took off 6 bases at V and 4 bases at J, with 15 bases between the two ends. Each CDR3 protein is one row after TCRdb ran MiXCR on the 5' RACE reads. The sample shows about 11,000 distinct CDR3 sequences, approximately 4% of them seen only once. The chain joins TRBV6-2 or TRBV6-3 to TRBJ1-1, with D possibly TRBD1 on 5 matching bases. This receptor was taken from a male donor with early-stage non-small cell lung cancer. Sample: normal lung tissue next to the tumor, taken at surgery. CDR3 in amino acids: CASRTFGGGTEAFF. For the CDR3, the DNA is TGTGCCAGCAGGACATTTGGGGGTGGCACTGAAGCTTTCTTT.